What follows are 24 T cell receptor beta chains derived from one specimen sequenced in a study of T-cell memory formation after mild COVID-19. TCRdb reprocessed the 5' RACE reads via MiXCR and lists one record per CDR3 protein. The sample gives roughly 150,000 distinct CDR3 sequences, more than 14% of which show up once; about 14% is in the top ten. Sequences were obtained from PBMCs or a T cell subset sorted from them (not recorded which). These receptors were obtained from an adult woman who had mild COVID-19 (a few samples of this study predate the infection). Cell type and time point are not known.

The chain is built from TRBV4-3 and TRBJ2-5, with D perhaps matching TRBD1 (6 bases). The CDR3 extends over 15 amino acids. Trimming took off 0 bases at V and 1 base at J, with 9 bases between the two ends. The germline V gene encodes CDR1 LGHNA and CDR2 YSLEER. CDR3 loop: CASSQDYRAQETQYF. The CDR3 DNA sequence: TGCGCCAGCAGCCAAGATTACAGGGCCCAAGAGACCCAGTACTTC.

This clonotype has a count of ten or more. The CDR3 DNA is TGCAGCGTTGGAAGGGGGACCTCCTACAATGAGCAGTTCTTC. Residues: CSVGRGTSYNEQFF. The chain carries TRBV29-1 and TRBJ2-1; possible D gene TRBD1, 6 bases. Between the trimmed V and J ends, which lost 4 bases and 0 bases, there was a span of 10 bases. The germline V gene has CDR1 SQVTM and CDR2 ANQGSEA. There are 14 residues in the CDR3.

CDR3 loop: CASTPLVSTGELFF. CDR3 coding DNA: TGTGCCAGCACCCCCCTGGTTTCCACCGGGGAGCTGTTTTTT. The chain carries TRBV27 and TRBJ2-2; D unclear. Trimming shortened V by 7 bases and J by 4 bases, and 13 bases separated the two germline ends. This CDR3 spans 14 amino acids. Per germline, CDR1 MNHEY and CDR2 SMNVEV (reference sequence).

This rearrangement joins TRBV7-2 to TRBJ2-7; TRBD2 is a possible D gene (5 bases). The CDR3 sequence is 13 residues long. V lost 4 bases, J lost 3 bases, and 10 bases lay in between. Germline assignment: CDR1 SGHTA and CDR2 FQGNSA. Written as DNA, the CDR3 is TGTGCCAGCAGCTGGGAGTTTTACTACGAGCAGTACTTC. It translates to CASSWEFYYEQYF.

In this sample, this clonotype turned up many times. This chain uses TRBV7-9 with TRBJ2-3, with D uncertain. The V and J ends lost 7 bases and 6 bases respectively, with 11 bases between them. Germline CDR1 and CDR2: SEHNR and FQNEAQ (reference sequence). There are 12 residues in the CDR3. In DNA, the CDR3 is TGTGCCAGCACCGTTTCCCCGGATACGCAGTATTTT. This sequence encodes CASTVSPDTQYF.

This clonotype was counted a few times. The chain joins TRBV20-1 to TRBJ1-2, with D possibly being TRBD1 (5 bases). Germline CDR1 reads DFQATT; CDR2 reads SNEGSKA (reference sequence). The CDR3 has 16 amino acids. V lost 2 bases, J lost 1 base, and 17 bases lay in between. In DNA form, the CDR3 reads TGCAGTGCTAGACCTCCGGGGCTCGTCATTAACTATGGCTACACCTTC. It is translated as CSARPPGLVINYGYTF.

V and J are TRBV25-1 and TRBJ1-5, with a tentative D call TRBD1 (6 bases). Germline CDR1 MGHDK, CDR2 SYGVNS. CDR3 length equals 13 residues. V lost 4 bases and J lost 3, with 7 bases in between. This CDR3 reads CASSGGANQPQHF. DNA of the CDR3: TGTGCCAGCAGTGGGGGGGCCAATCAGCCCCAGCATTTT.

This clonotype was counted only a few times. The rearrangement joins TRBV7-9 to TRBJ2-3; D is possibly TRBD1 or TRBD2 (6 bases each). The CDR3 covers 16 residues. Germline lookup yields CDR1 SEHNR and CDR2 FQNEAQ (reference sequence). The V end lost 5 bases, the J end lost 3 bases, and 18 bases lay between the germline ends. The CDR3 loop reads CASSRPLPGATDTQYF. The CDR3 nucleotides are TGTGCCAGCAGCCGACCCCTACCGGGGGCGACAGATACGCAGTATTTT.

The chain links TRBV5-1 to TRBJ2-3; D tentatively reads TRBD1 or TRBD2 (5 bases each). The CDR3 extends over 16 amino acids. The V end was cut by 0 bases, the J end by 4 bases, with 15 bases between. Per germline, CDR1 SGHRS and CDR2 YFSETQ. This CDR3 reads CASSLAGQGSADTQYF. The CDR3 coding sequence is TGCGCCAGCAGCTTGGCCGGGCAGGGTAGCGCAGATACGCAGTATTTT.

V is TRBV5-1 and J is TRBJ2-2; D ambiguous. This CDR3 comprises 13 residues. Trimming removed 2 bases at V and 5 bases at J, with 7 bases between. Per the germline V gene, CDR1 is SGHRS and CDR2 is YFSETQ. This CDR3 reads CASSFRMTGELFF. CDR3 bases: TGCGCCAGCAGCTTCCGGATGACCGGGGAGCTGTTTTTT.

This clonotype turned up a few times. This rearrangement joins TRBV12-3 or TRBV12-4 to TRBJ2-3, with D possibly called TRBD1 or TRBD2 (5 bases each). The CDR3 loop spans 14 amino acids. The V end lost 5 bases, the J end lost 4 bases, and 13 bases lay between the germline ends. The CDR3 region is CASSPSGTPDTQYF. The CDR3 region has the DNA TGTGCCAGCAGTCCATCCGGGACCCCAGATACGCAGTATTTT.

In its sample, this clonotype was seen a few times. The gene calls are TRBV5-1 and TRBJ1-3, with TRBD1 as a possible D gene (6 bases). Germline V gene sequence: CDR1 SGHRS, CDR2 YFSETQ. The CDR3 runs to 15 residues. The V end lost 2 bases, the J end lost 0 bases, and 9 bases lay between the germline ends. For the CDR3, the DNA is TGCGCCAGCAGCTTAGACAGGTCCTCTGGAAACACCATATATTTT. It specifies CASSLDRSSGNTIYF.

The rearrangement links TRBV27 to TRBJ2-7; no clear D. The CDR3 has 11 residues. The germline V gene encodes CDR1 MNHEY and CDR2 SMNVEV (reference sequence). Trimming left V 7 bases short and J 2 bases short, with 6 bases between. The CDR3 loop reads CASNRPYEQYF. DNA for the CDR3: TGTGCCAGCAATAGACCCTACGAGCAGTACTTC.

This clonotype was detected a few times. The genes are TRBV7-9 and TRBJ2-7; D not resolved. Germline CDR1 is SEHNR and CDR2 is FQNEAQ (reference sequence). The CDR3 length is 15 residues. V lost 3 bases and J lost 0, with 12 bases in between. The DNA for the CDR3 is TGTGCCAGCAGCTTTTTCAGTTTTAGCTCCTACGAGCAGTACTTC. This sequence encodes CASSFFSFSSYEQYF.

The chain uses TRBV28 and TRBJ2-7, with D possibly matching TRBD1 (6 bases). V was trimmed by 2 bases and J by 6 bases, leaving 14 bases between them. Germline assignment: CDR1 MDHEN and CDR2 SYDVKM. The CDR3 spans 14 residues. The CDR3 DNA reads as TGTGCCAGCAGTTTAAGTACAGGGCTAGCCGAGCAGTACTTC. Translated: CASSLSTGLAEQYF.

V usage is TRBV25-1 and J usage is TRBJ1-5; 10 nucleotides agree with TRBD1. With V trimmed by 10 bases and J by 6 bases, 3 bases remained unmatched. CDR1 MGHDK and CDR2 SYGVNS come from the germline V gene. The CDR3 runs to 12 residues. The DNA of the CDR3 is TGTGCCACCGGGACAGGGGCTCAGCCCCAGCATTTT. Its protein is CATGTGAQPQHF.

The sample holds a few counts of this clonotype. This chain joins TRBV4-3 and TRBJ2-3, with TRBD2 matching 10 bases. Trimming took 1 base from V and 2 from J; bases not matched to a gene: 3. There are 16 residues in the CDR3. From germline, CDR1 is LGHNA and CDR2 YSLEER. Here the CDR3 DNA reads TGCGCCAGCAGCCAAGTCCTAGCGGGGGCCACAGATACGCAGTATTTT. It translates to CASSQVLAGATDTQYF.

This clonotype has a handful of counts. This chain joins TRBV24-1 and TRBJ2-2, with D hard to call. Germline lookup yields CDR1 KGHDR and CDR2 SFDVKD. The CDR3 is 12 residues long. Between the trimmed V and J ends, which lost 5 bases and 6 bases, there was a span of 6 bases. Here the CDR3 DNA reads TGTGCCACCAGTGTATTATCCGGGGAGCTGTTTTTT. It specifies CATSVLSGELFF.

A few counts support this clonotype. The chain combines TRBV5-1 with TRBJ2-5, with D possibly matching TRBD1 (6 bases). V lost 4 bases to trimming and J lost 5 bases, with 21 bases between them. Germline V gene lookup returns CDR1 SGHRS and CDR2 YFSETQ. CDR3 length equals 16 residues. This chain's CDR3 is CASSVNPQGVGETQYF. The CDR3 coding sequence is TGCGCCAGCAGCGTCAACCCACAGGGCGTAGGGGAGACCCAGTACTTC.

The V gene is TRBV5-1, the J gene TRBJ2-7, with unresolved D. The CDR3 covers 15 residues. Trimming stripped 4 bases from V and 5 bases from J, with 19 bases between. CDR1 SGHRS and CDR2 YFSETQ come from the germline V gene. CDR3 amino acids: CASSLSRTGQHEQYF. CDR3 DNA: TGCGCCAGCAGCCTTTCTCGGACGGGTCAACACGAGCAGTACTTC.

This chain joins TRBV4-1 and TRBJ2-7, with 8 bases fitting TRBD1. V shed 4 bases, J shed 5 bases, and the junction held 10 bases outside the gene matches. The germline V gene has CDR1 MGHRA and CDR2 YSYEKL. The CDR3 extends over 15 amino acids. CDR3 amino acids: CASSLSPTGENEQYF. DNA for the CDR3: TGCGCCAGCAGCCTATCTCCGACAGGGGAGAACGAGCAGTACTTC.

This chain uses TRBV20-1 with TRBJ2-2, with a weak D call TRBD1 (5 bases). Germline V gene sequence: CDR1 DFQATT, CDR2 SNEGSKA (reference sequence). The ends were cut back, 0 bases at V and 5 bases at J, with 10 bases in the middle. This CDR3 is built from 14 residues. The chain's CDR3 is CSAREAGKTGELFF. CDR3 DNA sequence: TGCAGTGCTAGAGAGGCAGGGAAGACCGGGGAGCTGTTTTTT.

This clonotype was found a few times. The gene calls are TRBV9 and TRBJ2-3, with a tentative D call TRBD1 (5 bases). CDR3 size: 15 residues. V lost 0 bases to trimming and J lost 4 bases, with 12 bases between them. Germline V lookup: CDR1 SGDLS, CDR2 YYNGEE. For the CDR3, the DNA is TGTGCCAGCAGCGTAGAGAGCCAGGGTGCAGATACGCAGTATTTT. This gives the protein CASSVESQGADTQYF.

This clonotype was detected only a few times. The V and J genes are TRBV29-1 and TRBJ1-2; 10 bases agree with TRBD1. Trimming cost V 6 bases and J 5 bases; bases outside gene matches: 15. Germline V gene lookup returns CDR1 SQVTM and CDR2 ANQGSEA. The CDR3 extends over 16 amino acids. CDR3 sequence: CSVSGGRDRGLYGYTF. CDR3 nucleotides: TGCAGCGTGAGCGGGGGCCGGGACAGGGGTTTGTATGGCTACACCTTC.